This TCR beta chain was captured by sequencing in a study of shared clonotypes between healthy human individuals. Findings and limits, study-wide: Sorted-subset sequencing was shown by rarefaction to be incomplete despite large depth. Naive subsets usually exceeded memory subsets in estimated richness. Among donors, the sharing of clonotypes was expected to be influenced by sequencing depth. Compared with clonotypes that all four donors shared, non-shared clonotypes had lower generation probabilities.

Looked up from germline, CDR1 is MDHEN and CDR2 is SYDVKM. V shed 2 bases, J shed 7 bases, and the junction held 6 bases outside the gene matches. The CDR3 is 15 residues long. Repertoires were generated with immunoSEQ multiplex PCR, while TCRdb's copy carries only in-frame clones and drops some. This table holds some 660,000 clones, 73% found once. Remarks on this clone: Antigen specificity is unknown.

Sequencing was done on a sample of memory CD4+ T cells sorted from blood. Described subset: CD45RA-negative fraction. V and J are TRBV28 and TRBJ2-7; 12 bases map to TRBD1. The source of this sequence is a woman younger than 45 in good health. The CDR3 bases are TGTGCCAGCAGTTTAGGGGGACAGGGGGCTCGGGAGCAGTACTTC. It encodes CASSLGGQGAREQYF.